This T cell receptor (beta chain) was captured in a study of blood T cell repertoires in COVID-19. Background on the study: Sites in the United States, Italy and Spain provided acute and convalescent COVID-19 samples. Nucleic acid was either cDNA or gDNA, and it came from T cells, B-cell-depleted T cells, or PBMCs.

The data were produced by immunoSEQ multiplex PCR, yet TCRdb's version contains in-frame clones alone and is incomplete. The data contain roughly 170,000 clones, approximately 86% of them seen just once; the ten biggest clones take up 2.7%. Per germline, CDR1 MDHEN and CDR2 SYDVKM. Trimming left V 6 bases short and J 3 bases short, with 14 bases between. CDR3 length: 14 residues. The V call is TRBV28, the J call TRBJ1-1; the D gene is possibly TRBD1 (5 bases). Sequenced: peripheral blood. The sequence was obtained from a man aged 35 to 55 with active or convalescent COVID-19. CDR3 DNA: TGTGCCAGCAGCCACGGGGGGTTACACACTGAAGCTTTCTTT. Translating gives CASSHGGLHTEAFF.